The sequence of this TCR beta chain was determined in a study of cytomegalovirus exposure and HLA in healthy donors. Background on the study: Out of approximately 170 million T cells, an earlier analysis found over 90 million unique TCR beta sequences in total.

V lost 5 bases, J lost 0 bases, and 8 bases stayed unmatched. The germline CDR1 and CDR2 sequences are SGDLS and YYNGEE. The CDR3 covers 16 residues. The study ran its PCR with 60 Vbeta and 13 Jbeta primers. Sequenced by immunoSEQ multiplex PCR; TCRdb stores in-frame clones only, minus some. The sample consists of 100,000 to 150,000 clones, approximately 69% of them appearing once. The TCR comes from a woman between 50 and 59 years old in good health and CMV-seropositive. The V call is TRBV9, the J call TRBJ2-1; 7 bases line up with TRBD2. The sequenced sample consisted of PBMCs. The CDR3 DNA reads as TGTGCCAGCAGTATACTAGCGTATAGCTCCTACAATGAGCAGTTCTTC. As protein: CASSILAYSSYNEQFF.